Here is one T cell receptor beta chain with its context. Other DNA sequences from this sample encode an identical CDR3 as well. This sample was included in a study of shared clonotypes between healthy human individuals. TCRdb's table, derived via immunoSEQ multiplex PCR, lists solely in-frame clones and lacks some. The repertoire holds approximately 2.5 million clones, with just over 90% as singletons. Trimming removed 0 bases from V and 6 bases from J; junction bases left unmatched: 1. The V gene's germline CDR1 is SGHTA and CDR2 FQGTGA. CDR3 size: 15 residues. Sequenced: naive CD4+ T cells sorted from blood. Described subset: CD45RA+ positively selected. The V and J genes are TRBV7-3 and TRBJ2-1; 11 bases map to TRBD1. The TCR comes from a man in his late teens or twenties in good health. In DNA form, the CDR3 reads TGTGCCAGCAGCTTAACGGGGACAGGGGGCAATGAGCAGTTCTTC. The encoded protein is CASSLTGTGGNEQFF.